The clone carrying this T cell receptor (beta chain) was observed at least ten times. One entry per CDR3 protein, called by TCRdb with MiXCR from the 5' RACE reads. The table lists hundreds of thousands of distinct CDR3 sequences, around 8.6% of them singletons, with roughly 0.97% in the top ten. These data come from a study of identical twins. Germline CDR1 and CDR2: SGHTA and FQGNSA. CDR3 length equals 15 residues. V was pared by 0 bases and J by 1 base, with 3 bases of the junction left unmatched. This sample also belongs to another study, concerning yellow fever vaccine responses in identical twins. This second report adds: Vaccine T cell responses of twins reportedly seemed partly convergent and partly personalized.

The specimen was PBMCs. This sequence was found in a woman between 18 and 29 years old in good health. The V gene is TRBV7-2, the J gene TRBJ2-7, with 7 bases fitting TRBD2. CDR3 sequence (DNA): TGTGCCAGCAGCTTAGCCACTAGCGTATCCTACGAGCAGTACTTC. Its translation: CASSLATSVSYEQYF.